The rows below give T cell receptor beta chains drawn from one sample of a study of OX40 agonist ivuxolimab in advanced cancers. Method: immunoSEQ multiplex PCR; TCRdb's copy keeps in-frame clones and lacks some. Of some 80,000 clones listed, 85% are singletons. The material was CD4+ or CD8+ T cells sorted from blood, obtained in a trial of the OX40 agonist ivuxolimab. These receptors were taken from an adult with an advanced solid tumor such as melanoma, head and neck, liver or kidney cancer. Both conserved end residues are trimmed from each CDR3.

J gene: TRBJ1-5; V gene: TRBV6-4; CDR3 protein: ASSEGSNQPQH
J gene: TRBJ1-1; V gene: TRBV7-8; CDR3 protein: ASSDRGSNTEAF
J gene: TRBJ1-6; V gene: TRBV19; CDR3 protein: ASSGGYNSPLH
J gene: TRBJ2-3; V gene: TRBV5-1; CDR3 protein: ASSSTLAGTADTQY
J gene: TRBJ2-7; V gene: TRBV7-2; CDR3 protein: ASSRWTTLGGYEQY
J gene: TRBJ2-3; V gene: TRBV11-1; CDR3 protein: ASSLASSDTQY
J gene: TRBJ1-1; V gene: TRBV5-1; CDR3 protein: ASSLSGQANTEAF
J gene: TRBJ2-3; V gene: TRBV19; CDR3 protein: AAKGTGGSDTQY
J gene: TRBJ1-1; V gene: TRBV7-2; CDR3 protein: ASSSRVRDTEAF
J gene: TRBJ1-5; V gene: TRBV5-1; CDR3 protein: ASSLDTNQPQH
J gene: TRBJ2-1; V gene: TRBV19; CDR3 protein: ASSTRGSSYNEQF
J gene: TRBJ2-1; V gene: TRBV30; CDR3 protein: AWSDRGRYNEQF
J gene: TRBJ2-5; V gene: TRBV10-3; CDR3 protein: ATGQRQETQY
J gene: TRBJ2-7; V gene: TRBV7-2; CDR3 protein: ASSLRQGIGEQY